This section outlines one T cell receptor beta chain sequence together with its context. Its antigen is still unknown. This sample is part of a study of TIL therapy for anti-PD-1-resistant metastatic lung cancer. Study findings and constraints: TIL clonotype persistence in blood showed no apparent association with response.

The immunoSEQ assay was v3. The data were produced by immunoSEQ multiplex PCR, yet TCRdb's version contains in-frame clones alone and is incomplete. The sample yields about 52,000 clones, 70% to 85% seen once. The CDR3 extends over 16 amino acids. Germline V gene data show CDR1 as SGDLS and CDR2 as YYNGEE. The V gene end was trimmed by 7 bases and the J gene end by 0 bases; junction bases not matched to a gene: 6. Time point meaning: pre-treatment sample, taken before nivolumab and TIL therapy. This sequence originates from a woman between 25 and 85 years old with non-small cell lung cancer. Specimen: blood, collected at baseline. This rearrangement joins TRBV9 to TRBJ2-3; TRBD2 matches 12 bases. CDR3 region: CASAVGTSGSTDTQYF. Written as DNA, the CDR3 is TGTGCCAGCGCTGTGGGGACTAGCGGGAGCACAGATACGCAGTATTTT.